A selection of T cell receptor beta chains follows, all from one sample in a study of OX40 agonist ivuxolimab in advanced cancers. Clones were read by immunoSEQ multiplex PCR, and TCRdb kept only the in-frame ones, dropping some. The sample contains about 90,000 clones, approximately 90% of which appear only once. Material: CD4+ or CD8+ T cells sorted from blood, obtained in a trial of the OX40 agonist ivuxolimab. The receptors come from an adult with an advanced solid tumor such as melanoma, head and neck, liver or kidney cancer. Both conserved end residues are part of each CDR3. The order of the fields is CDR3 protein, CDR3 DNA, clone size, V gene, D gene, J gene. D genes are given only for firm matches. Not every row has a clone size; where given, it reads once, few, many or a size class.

CASSQGRGENNEQFF | TGCGCCAGCAGCCAAGGTCGGGGAGAGAACAATGAGCAGTTCTTC | - | TRBV4-1 | - | TRBJ2-1
CASSPRSRHEQYF | TGTGCCAGCAGTCCCAGGTCGCGCCACGAGCAGTACTTC | - | TRBV11-3 | - | TRBJ2-7
CASSPGVNEQYF | TGTGCCAGCAGCCCGGGGGTTAACGAGCAGTACTTC | - | TRBV9 | - | TRBJ2-7
CASSLRSTAQYF | TGTGCCAGCAGTTTACGGTCGACAGCCCAGTACTTC | - | TRBV28 | - | TRBJ2-5
CASSFDRGQGPLHF | TGTGCCAGCAGCTTCGACAGGGGGCAAGGACCCCTCCACTTT | - | TRBV11-2 | TRBD1 | TRBJ1-6
CASNSGFPGANVLTF | TGTGCCAGCAACTCCGGGTTCCCCGGGGCCAACGTCCTGACTTTC | - | TRBV27 | - | TRBJ2-6
CASSRGQGDYEQYF | TGTGCCAGCAGCCGGGGACAGGGCGACTACGAGCAGTACTTC | once | TRBV7-3 | TRBD1 | TRBJ2-7
CASSRFRDTQYF | TGTGCCAGTAGCAGGTTCAGAGATACGCAGTATTTT | - | TRBV19 | - | TRBJ2-3
CAWAAGTGAGEQYF | TGTGCCTGGGCTGCCGGGACAGGGGCTGGGGAGCAGTACTTC | - | TRBV30 | TRBD1 | TRBJ2-7
CASRPWNAETQYF | TGTGCCAGCAGACCCTGGAATGCGGAGACCCAGTACTTC | - | TRBV25-1 | - | TRBJ2-5
CASRAGTSRNEQFF | TGTGCCAGCAGGGCCGGGACTAGTCGCAATGAGCAGTTCTTC | - | TRBV7-9 | TRBD2 | TRBJ2-1
CASSQSGTSYEQYF | TGTGCCAGCAGCCAATCCGGGACTAGCTACGAGCAGTACTTC | - | TRBV11-3 | TRBD2 | TRBJ2-7
CASKRDNEQFF | TGTGCCAGCAAAAGGGACAATGAGCAGTTCTTC | once | TRBV27 | - | TRBJ2-1
CAWSQGGTAFF | TGTGCCTGGAGTCAAGGGGGGACCGCTTTCTTT | - | TRBV30 | - | TRBJ1-1
CASSFSRGSETQYF | TGTGCCAGCAGTTTTAGTCGCGGGAGTGAGACCCAGTACTTC | - | TRBV27 | TRBD2 | TRBJ2-5
CASSEALGTPNTEAFF | TGTGCCAGCAGTGAAGCGTTAGGGACTCCAAACACTGAAGCTTTCTTT | - | TRBV6-1 | - | TRBJ1-1
CAWSTPGEQYF | TGTGCCTGGAGTACCCCGGGGGAGCAGTACTTC | - | TRBV30 | - | TRBJ2-7
CASSYGGVGTEAFF | TGTGCCAGCAGTTATGGGGGCGTTGGCACTGAAGCTTTCTTT | once | TRBV6-5 | - | TRBJ1-1
CASSEWARSGYTF | TGTGCCAGCAGTGAATGGGCCCGCAGTGGCTACACCTTC | - | TRBV6-1 | - | TRBJ1-2
CASSQEFLGGFTEAFF | TGTGCCAGCAGCCAAGAATTTCTGGGGGGCTTTACTGAAGCTTTCTTT | - | TRBV14 | - | TRBJ1-1
CASTGDHSVEQFF | TGTGCCAGTACTGGGGACCACTCCGTTGAGCAGTTCTTC | - | TRBV19 | - | TRBJ2-1
CASSTGTLGSSAGANVLTF | TGTGCTAGCAGCACCGGGACCCTCGGCAGTTCCGCTGGGGCCAACGTCCTGACTTTC | - | TRBV7-7 | - | TRBJ2-6
CASSELGGTQETQYF | TGTGCCAGCAGTGAATTGGGGGGGACACAAGAGACCCAGTACTTC | - | TRBV6-1 | - | TRBJ2-5
CASSSTGGTKTQYF | TGTGCCAGCAGCTCGACAGGGGGCACTAAGACCCAGTACTTC | - | TRBV13 | TRBD1 | TRBJ2-5
CASSLGVSNQPQHF | TGTGCCAGCAGTTTAGGGGTGAGCAATCAGCCCCAGCATTTT | - | TRBV27 | - | TRBJ1-5
CASSWPGATTEQYF | TGCGCCAGCAGCTGGCCGGGGGCCACTACGGAGCAGTACTTC | - | TRBV5-1 | - | TRBJ2-7
CASSLGGQPQHF | TGTGCCAGCAGCTTAGGGGGTCAGCCCCAGCATTTT | few | TRBV7-9 | - | TRBJ1-5
CASSESAGNFHEQYF | TGCGCCAGCAGTGAGTCGGCAGGGAACTTCCACGAGCAGTACTTC | - | TRBV10-1 | - | TRBJ2-7
CASSLGQYTEAFF | TGCGCCAGCAGCTTGGGACAGTACACTGAAGCTTTCTTT | - | TRBV5-1 | - | TRBJ1-1
CATRVGYGYTF | TGTGCCACCCGGGTGGGCTATGGCTACACCTTC | - | TRBV7-2 | - | TRBJ1-2
CASSPLRVVHEQYF | TGTGCCAGCAGCCCCCTCCGGGTAGTCCACGAGCAGTACTTC | - | TRBV7-9 | - | TRBJ2-7
CASSFWQGYSPLHF | TGTGCCAGCAGTTTCTGGCAGGGTTATTCACCCCTCCACTTT | - | TRBV27 | - | TRBJ1-6
CASSLLMNTEAFF | TGTGCCAGCAGTTTATTAATGAACACTGAAGCTTTCTTT | once | TRBV27 | - | TRBJ1-1
CASSRGTTEAFF | TGTGCCAGCAGCCGAGGTACCACTGAAGCTTTCTTT | - | TRBV6-6 | - | TRBJ1-1
CASSRIGTGVRDTQYF | TGTGCCAGCAGTCGAATCGGGACAGGGGTAAGAGATACGCAGTATTTT | - | TRBV14 | TRBD1 | TRBJ2-3
CASSFVREGEKLFF | TGTGCCAGCAGCTTCGTCAGGGAGGGTGAAAAACTGTTTTTT | - | TRBV7-9 | - | TRBJ1-4
CASSFLAGVGVTDTQYF | TGTGCCAGCAGCTTCTTAGCGGGAGTTGGTGTCACAGATACGCAGTATTTT | - | TRBV5-4 | TRBD2 | TRBJ2-3
CASSVDSARLNTGELFF | TGTGCCAGCAGTGTGGACTCCGCCCGTTTGAACACCGGGGAGCTGTTTTTT | - | TRBV25-1 | - | TRBJ2-2
CASSYSRGEGQPQHF | TGTGCCAGCAGTTACTCGAGAGGCGAGGGACAGCCCCAGCATTTT | - | TRBV6-5 | - | TRBJ1-5
CASSPGTAYEQYF | TGTGCCAGCAGTCCCGGGACGGCCTACGAGCAGTACTTC | once | TRBV27 | - | TRBJ2-7
CASSIAGPTNEKLFF | TGTGCCAGCAGTATCGCGGGCCCCACTAATGAAAAACTGTTTTTT | - | TRBV7-9 | - | TRBJ1-4
CSVDSRGLYNEQFF | TGCAGCGTTGATAGCAGGGGGCTTTACAATGAGCAGTTCTTC | - | TRBV29-1 | TRBD1 | TRBJ2-1
CASNPSGELSSYNEQFF | TGTGCCAGCAATCCCAGCGGGGAGCTTAGCTCCTACAATGAGCAGTTCTTC | - | TRBV7-9 | TRBD2 | TRBJ2-1
CAISGPDSRDEQFF | TGTGCCATCAGCGGCCCTGATTCAAGGGATGAGCAGTTCTTC | - | TRBV10-3 | - | TRBJ2-1
CASSSAEPTDTQYF | TGTGCCAGCAGTTCGGCCGAACCCACAGATACGCAGTATTTT | - | TRBV27 | - | TRBJ2-3